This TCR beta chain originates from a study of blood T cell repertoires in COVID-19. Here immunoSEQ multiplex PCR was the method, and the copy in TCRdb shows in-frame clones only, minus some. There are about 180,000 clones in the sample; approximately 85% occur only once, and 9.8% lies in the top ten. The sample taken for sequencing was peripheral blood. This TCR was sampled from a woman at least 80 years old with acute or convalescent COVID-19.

CDR3: CASSFGQKETQYF. As DNA, the CDR3 is TGTGCCAGCAGCTTCGGACAGAAAGAGACCCAGTACTTC. The chain combines TRBV5-4 with TRBJ2-5; a possible D gene is TRBD1 (6 bases). The CDR3 contains 13 residues. Germline values: CDR1 SGHNT, CDR2 YYREEE (reference sequence). V was clipped by 2 bases and J by 3 bases, with 8 bases between them.